One sample yielded the 2 T cell receptor beta chains listed below, sequenced in a study of beta chain features in type 1 diabetes. No cognate antigen is known for these TCRs. Points from the study as a whole: In every one of the four CD4+ subsets, TCRB CDR3s were moderately but significantly shorter in Type 1 diabetes patients.

Expressed TCRB transcripts were sequenced because the isolated RNA had all been reverse transcribed beforehand. Produced via immunoSEQ multiplex PCR; TCRdb's table is partial and in-frame only. The sample has 600,000 to 700,000 clones; around an eighth are singletons. Sequencing input: naive CD4+ T cells from blood. Receptors were obtained from a man aged 25-45 years with type 1 diabetes.

The CDR3 protein is CASSPLTANTGELFF. In nucleotides, the CDR3 is TGTGCCAGCTCACCACTGACGGCTAACACCGGGGAGCTGTTTTTT. This chain uses TRBV18 with TRBJ2-2; D remains ambiguous. V was trimmed by 1 base and J by 2 bases, leaving 8 bases between them. The CDR3 spans 15 residues. Germline V gene data show CDR1 as KGHSH and CDR2 as LQKENI.

V usage is TRBV11-2 and J usage is TRBJ2-7; no clear D gene. Germline loops: CDR1 SGHAT, CDR2 FQNNGV. The CDR3 extends over 12 amino acids. V lost 1 base and J 6 bases, leaving 7 bases between the germline ends. The CDR3 coding sequence is TGTGCCAGCAGCTTAGTCCAGACCGAGCAGTACTTC. As protein: CASSLVQTEQYF.